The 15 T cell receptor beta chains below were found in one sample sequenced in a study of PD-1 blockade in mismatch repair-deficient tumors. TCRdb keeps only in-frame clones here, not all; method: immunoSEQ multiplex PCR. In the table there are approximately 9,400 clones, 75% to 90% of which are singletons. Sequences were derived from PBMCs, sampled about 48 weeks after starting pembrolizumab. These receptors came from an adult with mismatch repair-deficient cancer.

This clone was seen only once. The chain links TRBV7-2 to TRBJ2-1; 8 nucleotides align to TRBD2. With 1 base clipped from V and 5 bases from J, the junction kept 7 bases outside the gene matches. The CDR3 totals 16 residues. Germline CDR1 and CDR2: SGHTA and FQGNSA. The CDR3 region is CASSLEGSGNDNEQFF. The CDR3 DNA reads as TGTGCCAGCAGCTTAGAAGGTAGCGGGAACGACAATGAGCAGTTCTTC.

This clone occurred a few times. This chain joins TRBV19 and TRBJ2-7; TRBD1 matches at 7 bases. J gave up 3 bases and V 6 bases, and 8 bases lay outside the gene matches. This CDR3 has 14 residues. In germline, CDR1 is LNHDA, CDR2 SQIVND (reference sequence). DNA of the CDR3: TGTGCCAGTAGCCACCCGACAGGGCTCTACGAGCAGTACTTC. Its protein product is CASSHPTGLYEQYF.

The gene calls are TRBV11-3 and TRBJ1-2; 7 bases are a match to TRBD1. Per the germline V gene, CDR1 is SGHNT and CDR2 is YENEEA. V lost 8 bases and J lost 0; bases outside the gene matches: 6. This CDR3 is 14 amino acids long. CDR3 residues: CASRDRDTNYGYTF. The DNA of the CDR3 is TGTGCCAGCCGAGACAGGGACACTAACTATGGCTACACCTTC. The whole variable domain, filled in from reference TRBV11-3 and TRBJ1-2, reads EAGVVQSPRYKIIEKKQPVAFWCNPISGHNTLYWYLQNLGQGPELLIRYENEEAVDDSQLPKDRFSAERLKGVDSTLKIQPAELGDSAVYLCASRDRDTNYGYTFGSGTRLTVV.

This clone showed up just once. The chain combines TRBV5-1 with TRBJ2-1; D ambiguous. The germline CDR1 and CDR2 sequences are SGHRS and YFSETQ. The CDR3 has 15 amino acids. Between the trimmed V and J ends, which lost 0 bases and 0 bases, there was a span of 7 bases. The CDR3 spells CASSLAPGSYNEQFF. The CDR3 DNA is TGCGCCAGCAGCTTGGCCCCGGGCTCCTACAATGAGCAGTTCTTC.

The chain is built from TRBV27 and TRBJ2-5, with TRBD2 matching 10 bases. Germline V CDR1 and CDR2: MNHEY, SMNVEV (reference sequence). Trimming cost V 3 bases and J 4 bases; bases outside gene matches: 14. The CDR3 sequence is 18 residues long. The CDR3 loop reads CASSFLSSGSGDVETQYF. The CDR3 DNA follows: TGTGCCAGCAGTTTTCTGTCTAGCGGGAGTGGTGACGTAGAGACCCAGTACTTC.

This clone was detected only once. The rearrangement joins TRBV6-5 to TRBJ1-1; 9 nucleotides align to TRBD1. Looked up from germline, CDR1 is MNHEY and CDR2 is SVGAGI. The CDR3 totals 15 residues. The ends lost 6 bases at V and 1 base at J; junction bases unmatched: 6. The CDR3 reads CASRSPGQGNTEAFF. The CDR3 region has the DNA TGTGCCAGCAGATCCCCGGGACAGGGGAACACTGAAGCTTTCTTT.

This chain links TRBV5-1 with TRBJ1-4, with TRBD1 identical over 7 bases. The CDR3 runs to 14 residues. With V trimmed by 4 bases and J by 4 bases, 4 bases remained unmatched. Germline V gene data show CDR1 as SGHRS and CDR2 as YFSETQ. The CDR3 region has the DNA TGCGCCAGCAGCCCGGGACAGCTTAATGAAAAACTGTTTTTT. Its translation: CASSPGQLNEKLFF.

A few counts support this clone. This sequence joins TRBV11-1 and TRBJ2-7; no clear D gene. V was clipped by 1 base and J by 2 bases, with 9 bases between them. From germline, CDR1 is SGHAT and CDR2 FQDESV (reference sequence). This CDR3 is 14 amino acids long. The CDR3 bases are TGTGCCAGCAGCTTAGAATACGGTACCTACGAGCAGTACTTC. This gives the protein CASSLEYGTYEQYF.

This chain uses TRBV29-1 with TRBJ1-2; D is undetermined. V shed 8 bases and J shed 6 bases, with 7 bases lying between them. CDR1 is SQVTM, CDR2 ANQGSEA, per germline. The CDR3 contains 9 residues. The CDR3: CSLGDGYTF. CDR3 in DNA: TGCAGCCTCGGGGATGGCTACACCTTC.

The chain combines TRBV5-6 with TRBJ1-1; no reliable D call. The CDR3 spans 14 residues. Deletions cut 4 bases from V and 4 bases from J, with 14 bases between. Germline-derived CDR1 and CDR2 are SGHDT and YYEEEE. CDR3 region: CASSPGSLPTEAFF. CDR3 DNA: TGTGCCAGCAGCCCCGGGTCCCTACCCACTGAAGCTTTCTTT.

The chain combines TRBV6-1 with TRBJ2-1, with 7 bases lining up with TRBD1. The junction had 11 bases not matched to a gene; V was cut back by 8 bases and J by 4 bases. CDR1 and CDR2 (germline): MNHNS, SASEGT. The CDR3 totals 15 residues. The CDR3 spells CASPTGTGIYNEQFF. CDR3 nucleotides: TGTGCCAGCCCGACAGGGACGGGGATTTACAATGAGCAGTTCTTC.

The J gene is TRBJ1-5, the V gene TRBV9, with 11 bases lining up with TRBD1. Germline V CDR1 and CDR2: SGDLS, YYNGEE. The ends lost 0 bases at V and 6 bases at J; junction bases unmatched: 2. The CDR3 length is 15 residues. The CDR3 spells CASSVEDRGLQPQHF. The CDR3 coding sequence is TGTGCCAGCAGCGTAGAGGACAGGGGGCTTCAGCCCCAGCATTTT.

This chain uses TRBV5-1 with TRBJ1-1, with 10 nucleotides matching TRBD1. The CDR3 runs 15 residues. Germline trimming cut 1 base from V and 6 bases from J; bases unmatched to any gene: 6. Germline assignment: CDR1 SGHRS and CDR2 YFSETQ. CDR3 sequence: CASSLIGQGVAEAFF. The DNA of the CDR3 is TGCGCCAGCAGCTTGATCGGACAGGGGGTGGCTGAAGCTTTCTTT.

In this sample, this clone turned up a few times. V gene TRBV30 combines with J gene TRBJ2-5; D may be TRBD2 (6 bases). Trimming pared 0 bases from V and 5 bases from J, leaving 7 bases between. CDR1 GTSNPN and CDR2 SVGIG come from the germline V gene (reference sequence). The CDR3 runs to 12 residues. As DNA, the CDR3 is TGTGCCTGGAGTGTTGGAGGGGAGACCCAGTACTTC. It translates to CAWSVGGETQYF.

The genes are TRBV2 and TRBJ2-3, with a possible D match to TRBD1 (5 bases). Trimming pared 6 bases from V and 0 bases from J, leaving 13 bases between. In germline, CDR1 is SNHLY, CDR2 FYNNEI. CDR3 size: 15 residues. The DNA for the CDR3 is TGTGCCAGCAGGCAAAGGTCAGGGAGCACAGATACGCAGTATTTT. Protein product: CASRQRSGSTDTQYF.